Listed below are T cell receptor beta chains from one sample, sequenced in a study of T-cell memory formation after mild COVID-19. TCRdb passed the 5' RACE reads through MiXCR, listing each CDR3 protein once. The sample lists more than 120,000 distinct CDR3 sequences, 6% to 7% occurring once. Specimen: PBMCs or a T cell subset sorted from them (not recorded which). These receptors all stem from an adult woman who had mild COVID-19 (a few samples of this study predate the infection). Cell type and time point are not known. CDR3s include the opening cysteine and the closing phenylalanine or tryptophan. D genes are given only for firm matches. The size entry is marked missing in some rows and otherwise reads once, few, many or a size class.

TRBD2	TRBV5-6	TRBJ2-7	NA	CASGLLAGLTYEQYF	TGTGCCAGCGGTCTCCTAGCGGGGTTAACCTACGAGCAGTACTTC
TRBD2	TRBV5-1	TRBJ2-3	many	CASSPRTSGGSGADTQYF	TGCGCCAGCAGCCCGCGGACTAGCGGGGGAAGTGGCGCAGATACGCAGTATTTT
NA	TRBV5-1	TRBJ1-2	many	CASSQEGLSPNYGYTF	TGCGCCAGCAGCCAAGAGGGACTTTCCCCTAACTATGGCTACACCTTC
NA	TRBV3-1	TRBJ2-7	NA	CASSQFGPSYEQYF	TGTGCCAGCAGCCAGTTCGGACCGTCCTACGAGCAGTACTTC
NA	TRBV3-1	TRBJ2-7	NA	CASSQAVPIYEQYF	TGTGCCAGCAGCCAAGCCGTTCCTATCTACGAGCAGTACTTC
TRBD1	TRBV5-1	TRBJ1-4	many	CASSYGTANEKLFF	TGCGCCAGCAGCTACGGGACAGCTAATGAAAAACTGTTTTTT
TRBD1	TRBV7-9	TRBJ2-1	many	CASSLVGQGLEEQFF	TGTGCCAGCAGCTTAGTGGGACAGGGCTTGGAAGAGCAGTTCTTC
TRBD2	TRBV12-3/TRBV12-4	TRBJ2-1	few	CASTELAGGFGEQFF	TGTGCCAGCACCGAACTAGCGGGGGGGTTTGGTGAGCAGTTCTTC
NA	TRBV12-3/TRBV12-4	TRBJ1-1	many	CASSGVEAFF	TGTGCCAGCAGTGGAGTAGAAGCTTTCTTT
NA	TRBV7-9	TRBJ2-7	many	CASSPYARSREEQYF	TGTGCCAGCAGCCCTTATGCCAGGAGTCGTGAAGAGCAGTACTTC
TRBD2	TRBV7-3	TRBJ2-1	NA	CASSFQGTSGNNEQFF	TGTGCCAGCAGCTTCCAGGGGACTAGCGGGAACAATGAGCAGTTCTTC
NA	TRBV5-1	TRBJ2-1	few	CASSLVRDSNFYNEQFF	TGCGCCAGCAGCTTGGTTCGGGACTCCAATTTTTACAATGAGCAGTTCTTC
NA	TRBV20-1	TRBJ1-5	NA	CSAVQGTQPQHF	TGCAGTGCTGTACAGGGTACTCAGCCCCAGCATTTT
TRBD1	TRBV7-2	TRBJ2-7	NA	CASSSVGPDRVTEQYF	TGTGCCAGCAGCTCCGTGGGCCCGGACAGGGTCACGGAGCAGTACTTC
TRBD2	TRBV11-2	TRBJ2-3	many	CASSLVVLSRRGESTDTQYF	TGTGCCAGCAGCTTAGTCGTATTGTCCCGGCGGGGGGAGAGCACAGATACGCAGTATTTT
NA	TRBV29-1	TRBJ1-1	NA	CSVVGLLNTEAFF	TGCAGCGTTGTCGGACTGCTGAACACTGAAGCTTTCTTT
TRBD2	TRBV5-1	TRBJ2-1	many	CASSLLPGLAGVRRDEQFF	TGCGCCAGCAGCTTACTACCGGGACTAGCGGGAGTTAGACGCGATGAGCAGTTCTTC
NA	TRBV6-1	TRBJ1-1	few	CASSDRSAKRTEAFF	TGTGCCAGCAGTGACCGGTCGGCTAAGAGGACTGAAGCTTTCTTT
NA	TRBV2	TRBJ1-6	few	CASSELGGSPLHF	TGTGCCAGCAGTGAATTGGGGGGTTCACCCCTCCACTTT
TRBD2	TRBV2	TRBJ2-1	NA	CASSEQLAASYNEQFF	TGTGCCAGCAGTGAACAACTAGCGGCCTCATACAATGAGCAGTTCTTC
TRBD1	TRBV30	TRBJ1-1	few	CAWRSYRGRDDTEAFF	TGTGCCTGGAGATCGTACAGGGGTCGAGATGACACTGAAGCTTTCTTT
TRBD1	TRBV3-1	TRBJ2-2	few	CASSPPGQVSTGELFF	TGTGCCAGCAGCCCTCCGGGACAGGTATCAACCGGGGAGCTGTTTTTT
NA	TRBV7-2	TRBJ2-1	many	CASSRDLIDYNEQFF	TGTGCCAGCAGCCGGGATCTCATAGACTACAATGAGCAGTTCTTC
NA	TRBV7-9	TRBJ1-4	many	CASSLHTANEKLFF	TGTGCCAGCAGCTTACACACAGCTAATGAAAAACTGTTTTTT
TRBD1	TRBV4-1	TRBJ1-5	NA	CASSQDPGQGSQPQHF	TGCGCCAGCAGCCAAGACCCGGGACAGGGGAGTCAGCCCCAGCATTTT
NA	TRBV4-2	TRBJ2-5	few	CASRTEETQYF	TGTGCCAGCAGAACCGAAGAGACCCAGTACTTC
TRBD2	TRBV20-1	TRBJ2-1	NA	CSAILAGAGGEQFF	TGCAGTGCTATACTAGCGGGAGCAGGCGGTGAGCAGTTCTTC
NA	TRBV28	TRBJ2-7	many	CASTTGYEQYF	TGTGCCAGCACCACAGGTTACGAGCAGTACTTC
NA	TRBV20-1	TRBJ2-1	NA	CSARNPTGATYNEQFF	TGCAGTGCTAGAAACCCAACCGGGGCCACCTACAATGAGCAGTTCTTC
TRBD1	TRBV27	TRBJ2-7	NA	CASSLAGTGFNYEQYF	TGTGCCAGCAGTTTAGCCGGGACAGGGTTTAACTACGAGCAGTACTTC
TRBD2	TRBV27	TRBJ2-1	many	CASSPASGGYNEQFF	TGTGCCAGCAGTCCAGCTAGCGGGGGATACAATGAGCAGTTCTTC
NA	TRBV6-6	TRBJ2-3	many	CASRPWGAASTDTQYF	TGTGCCAGCAGACCTTGGGGAGCGGCTAGCACAGATACGCAGTATTTT
NA	TRBV7-3	TRBJ2-3	NA	CASSLTPRTDTQYF	TGTGCCAGCAGCTTAACGCCGAGGACAGATACGCAGTATTTT
TRBD2	TRBV24-1	TRBJ2-1	many	CATSEPLAETRREQFF	TGTGCCACCAGTGAACCCCTAGCGGAAACCCGGCGTGAGCAGTTCTTC
TRBD2	TRBV7-2	TRBJ2-5	many	CASSPTSGQETQYF	TGTGCCAGCAGCCCGACTAGCGGCCAAGAGACCCAGTACTTC
NA	TRBV5-1	TRBJ1-1	many	CASSLSGGNTEAFF	TGCGCCAGCAGCTTAAGTGGGGGGAACACTGAAGCTTTCTTT
NA	TRBV12-3/TRBV12-4	TRBJ2-7	NA	CASRLAGAGEQYF	TGTGCCAGCCGCCTCGCGGGGGCAGGCGAGCAGTACTTC
NA	TRBV27	TRBJ1-6	NA	CASTTMGRNSPLHF	TGTGCCAGCACAACTATGGGGAGAAATTCACCCCTCCACTTT
TRBD2	TRBV5-4	TRBJ2-5	NA	CASSVGTSGGETQYF	TGTGCCAGCAGCGTCGGGACTAGCGGGGGGGAGACCCAGTACTTC
TRBD2	TRBV5-1	TRBJ2-3	many	CASSSLAELSTDTQYF	TGCGCCAGCAGCTCCCTAGCGGAGCTTAGCACAGATACGCAGTATTTT
NA	TRBV4-1	TRBJ1-1	few	CASSQPVMNTEAFF	TGCGCCAGCAGCCAACCAGTGATGAACACTGAAGCTTTCTTT
NA	TRBV29-1	TRBJ2-7	NA	CSVGQGGYEQYF	TGCAGCGTTGGGCAGGGAGGCTACGAGCAGTACTTC
TRBD1	TRBV27	TRBJ1-2	NA	CASSPRQGGYGYTF	TGTGCCAGCAGTCCCCGACAGGGAGGCTATGGCTACACCTTC
NA	TRBV6-2/TRBV6-3	TRBJ1-5	few	CASSYLGGQPQHF	TGTGCCAGCAGTTACCTGGGGGGACAGCCCCAGCATTTT
TRBD2	TRBV12-3/TRBV12-4	TRBJ2-2	NA	CASSWVAGLFINLVNTGELFF	TGTGCCAGCAGTTGGGTAGCGGGACTCTTTATCAACCTGGTAAACACCGGGGAGCTGTTTTTT